The clone carrying this TCR beta chain occurred many times. The sample originates from a study of T cells after yellow fever vaccination. A single record per CDR3 protein comes from TCRdb applying MiXCR to the 5' RACE reads. This sample has around 330,000 distinct CDR3 sequences, with roughly 3.5% found just once. This sequence was found in a man younger than 35 who received the YFV17D yellow fever vaccine. Sample: PBMCs, taken on the day of the yellow fever booster vaccination.

CDR3 DNA: TGTGCCTGGAGTCAGGGGGGCACAGATACGCAGTATTTT. This gives the protein CAWSQGGTDTQYF. The gene calls are TRBV30 and TRBJ2-3; 7 bases map to TRBD1. CDR1 is GTSNPN, CDR2 SVGIG, per germline (reference sequence). This CDR3 has 13 residues. Unmatched junction bases numbered 0, after V lost 2 bases and J lost 1 base.